Following are 31 T cell receptor beta chains from one sample sequenced in a study of blood T cell repertoires in COVID-19. Some clones are missing from TCRdb's copy, which holds only in-frame ones; the method was immunoSEQ multiplex PCR. The profile shows about 330,000 clones, 85% to 90% of them singletons. Sequenced sample: peripheral blood. These receptors were taken from a woman aged 45-65 years with active or convalescent COVID-19.

In the case of this clone: Other DNA sequences in the sample encode the same CDR3. The genes are TRBV28 and TRBJ1-2, with 7 bases lining up with TRBD1. Germline trimming cut 3 bases from V and 2 bases from J; bases unmatched to any gene: 0. The CDR3 is 13 residues long. The germline CDR1 and CDR2 sequences are MDHEN and SYDVKM. For the CDR3, the DNA is TGTGCCAGCAGTTTGGGACAGAACTATGGCTACACCTTC. Its protein is CASSLGQNYGYTF.

This chain uses TRBV24-1 with TRBJ2-1; perhaps TRBD1 as D (6 bases). Trimming took off 7 bases at V and 1 base at J, with 13 bases between the two ends. Germline CDR1 KGHDR, CDR2 SFDVKD. The CDR3 runs 15 residues. In nucleotides, the CDR3 is TGTGCCACCAGCCCAGGGGTTGGGTCCTACAATGAGCAGTTCTTC. This sequence encodes CATSPGVGSYNEQFF.

This clone was seen a single time. The chain has TRBV9 and TRBJ2-2; no firm D call. Looked up from germline, CDR1 is SGDLS and CDR2 is YYNGEE. Trimming pared 0 bases from V and 0 bases from J, leaving 9 bases between. CDR3 length: 16 residues. CDR3 nucleotide sequence: TGTGCCAGCAGCGTAGCTTCGGGTACGAACACCGGGGAGCTGTTTTTT. This sequence encodes CASSVASGTNTGELFF.

This chain uses TRBV9 with TRBJ2-5; the D gene is possibly TRBD2 (6 bases). This CDR3 region has 13 residues. From germline, CDR1 is SGDLS and CDR2 YYNGEE. V was shortened by 0 bases and J by 4 bases, with 7 bases between the two germline ends. The CDR3 DNA follows: TGTGCCAGCAGCGTAGTCGGGGGAGAGACCCAGTACTTC. This encodes CASSVVGGETQYF.

This chain uses TRBV30 with TRBJ1-2; tentatively, D is TRBD1 (5 bases). There are 14 residues in the CDR3. V lost 1 base to trimming and J lost 3 bases, with 12 bases between them. Per the germline V gene, CDR1 is GTSNPN and CDR2 is SVGIG (reference sequence). The CDR3 nucleotides read TGTGCCTGGAGTGGGCAGGGCAGGGACTATGGCTACACCTTC. Residues: CAWSGQGRDYGYTF.

The rearrangement links TRBV7-9 to TRBJ1-1; D gene ambiguous. V lost 1 base and J 10 bases, leaving 10 bases between the germline ends. The CDR3 is 12 residues long. Germline V gene lookup returns CDR1 SEHNR and CDR2 FQNEAQ (reference sequence). CDR3 nucleotide sequence: TGTGCCAGCAGCTTAGAGCCTTTTCGAGCTTTCTTT. Protein: CASSLEPFRAFF.

The chain links TRBV7-2 to TRBJ2-7, with 8 bases aligning to TRBD2. The junction had 8 bases not matched to a gene; V was cut back by 3 bases and J by 4 bases. The CDR3 spans 15 residues. Per the germline V gene, CDR1 is SGHTA and CDR2 is FQGNSA. In nucleotides, the CDR3 is TGTGCCAGCAGCTTTAGCAGCGGGAGTACATACGAGCAGTACTTC. The encoded protein is CASSFSSGSTYEQYF. The full variable domain, rest sourced from reference TRBV7-2 and TRBJ2-7, is GAGVSQSPSNKVTEKGKDVELRCDPISGHTALYWYRQSLGQGLEFLIYFQGNSAPDKSGLPSDRFSAERTGGSVSTLTIQRTQQEDSAVYLCASSFSSGSTYEQYFGPGTRLTVT.

J is TRBJ1-1 and V is TRBV9; TRBD1 might be the D (5 bases). CDR3 length: 15 residues. Trimming left V 4 bases short and J 3 bases short, with 16 bases between. Germline CDR1 reads SGDLS; CDR2 reads YYNGEE. The CDR3 reads CASSRTAGADTEAFF. The CDR3 DNA is TGTGCCAGCAGCCGAACCGCTGGGGCTGACACTGAAGCTTTCTTT.

The chain recombines TRBV7-2 with TRBJ2-3, with TRBD1 matching over 9 bases. V shed 5 bases, J shed 6 bases, and the junction held 9 bases outside the gene matches. The CDR3 runs to 15 residues. CDR1 is SGHTA, CDR2 FQGNSA, per germline. Here the CDR3 reads CASSLGTGRADTQYF. The CDR3 DNA follows: TGTGCCAGCAGCCTGGGGACAGGGAGGGCGGATACGCAGTATTTT.

V gene TRBV2 combines with J gene TRBJ1-6; no definite D call. Germline CDR1 and CDR2: SNHLY and FYNNEI. V was shortened by 3 bases and J by 10 bases, with 13 bases between the two germline ends. The CDR3 covers 14 residues. The CDR3 here is CASSDEGRRSPLHF. Written as DNA, the CDR3 is TGTGCCAGCAGTGATGAGGGAAGGAGATCACCCCTCCACTTT.

This sequence joins TRBV19 and TRBJ2-1; maybe TRBD2 (5 bases). There are 13 residues in the CDR3. Germline V CDR1 and CDR2: LNHDA, SQIVND (reference sequence). Between the trimmed V and J ends, which lost 2 bases and 3 bases, there was a span of 5 bases. The CDR3 DNA sequence: TGTGCCAGTAGTATACGGGGCTACAATGAGCAGTTCTTC. Encoded protein: CASSIRGYNEQFF.

This clone has only one observation. The V gene is TRBV11-1, the J gene TRBJ1-6; 9 positions match TRBD1. Unmatched junction bases numbered 8, after V lost 5 bases and J lost 6 bases. Germline lookup yields CDR1 SGHAT and CDR2 FQDESV (reference sequence). The CDR3 has 16 amino acids. The CDR3 DNA follows: TGTGCCAGCAGCCGTTCTTTGGACAGGGGTAATTCACCCCTCCACTTT. Amino acids: CASSRSLDRGNSPLHF. Combining the CDR3 with reference TRBV11-1 and TRBJ1-6 gives the whole variable domain EAEVAQSPRYKITEKSQAVAFWCDPISGHATLYWYRQILGQGPELLVQFQDESVVDDSQLPKDRFSAERLKGVDSTLKIQPAELGDSAMYLCASSRSLDRGNSPLHFGNGTRLTVT.

In DNA, the CDR3 is TGTGCCAGCAGCTCTCGGGGAGGGGCCGGTATGAACACTGAAGCTTTCTTT. As protein: CASSSRGGAGMNTEAFF. The V gene is TRBV7-2, the J gene TRBJ1-1, with a weak D call TRBD1 (5 bases). Germline V gene lookup returns CDR1 SGHTA and CDR2 FQGNSA. The CDR3 length is 17 residues. V was trimmed by 4 bases and J by 0 bases, leaving 18 bases between them.

This chain joins TRBV5-6 and TRBJ2-1, with D possibly matching TRBD2 (6 bases). This CDR3 contains 14 residues. V lost 6 bases to trimming and J lost 7 bases, with 17 bases between them. In germline, CDR1 is SGHDT, CDR2 YYEEEE. The CDR3 coding sequence is TGTGCCAGCAAATTGGCCGGGGGTGGAAATGAGCAGTTCTTC. Amino acids: CASKLAGGGNEQFF.

This clone was observed a few times. The chain has TRBV28 and TRBJ2-7, with TRBD2 identical over 9 bases. The CDR3 has 16 residues. Unmatched junction bases numbered 8, after V lost 3 bases and J lost 2 bases. Germline V lookup: CDR1 MDHEN, CDR2 SYDVKM. The CDR3 loop is CASSFFTSGPTYEQYF. In DNA form, the CDR3 reads TGTGCCAGCAGTTTTTTTACTAGCGGGCCTACCTACGAGCAGTACTTC.

This clone was observed once. V gene TRBV20-1 combines with J gene TRBJ1-1, with D unresolved. Germline loops: CDR1 DFQATT, CDR2 SNEGSKA (reference sequence). This CDR3 contains 15 residues. V shed 3 bases and J shed 5 bases, with 19 bases lying between them. Written as DNA, the CDR3 is TGCAGTGCTAGTCAAGCGAGTGACTTAGAAACTGAAGCTTTCTTT. Protein: CSASQASDLETEAFF.

The rearrangement uses TRBV27 and TRBJ1-2; TRBD1 is a possible D gene (5 bases). Germline CDR1 is MNHEY and CDR2 is SMNVEV (reference sequence). The length of the CDR3 is 15 residues. The V gene lost 4 bases and the J gene lost 0 bases, with 12 bases spanning the gap. The CDR3 nucleotides read TGTGCCAGCAGTTCGTTCGACAGTTCTAACTATGGCTACACCTTC. This sequence encodes CASSSFDSSNYGYTF.

V usage is TRBV6-5 and J usage is TRBJ2-7; 8 bases line up with TRBD1. V was pared by 2 bases and J by 3 bases, with 3 bases of the junction left unmatched. This CDR3 spans 14 amino acids. Germline CDR1 reads MNHEY; CDR2 reads SVGAGI. The CDR3 nucleotides are TGTGCCAGCAGTTACGGTACAGGGGGCTACGAGCAGTACTTC. The encoded protein is CASSYGTGGYEQYF.

The chain joins TRBV6-6 to TRBJ1-1; 7 bases fit TRBD1. The germline gives CDR1 MNHNY, CDR2 SVGAGI (reference sequence). Losses at the gene ends were 4 bases for V and 0 bases for J; bases not matched to a gene: 5. The CDR3 covers 15 residues. The chain's CDR3 is CASSFRTGLNTEAFF. CDR3 nucleotide sequence: TGTGCCAGCAGTTTTCGGACAGGATTGAACACTGAAGCTTTCTTT.

This rearrangement joins TRBV7-2 to TRBJ2-5; D perhaps matches TRBD2 (7 bases). Germline CDR1 and CDR2: SGHTA and FQGNSA. This CDR3 is built from 15 residues. V was cut by 2 bases and J by 5 bases, with 15 bases left in between. The CDR3 nucleotides read TGTGCCAGCAGCTTAAACGGGGGGCTTTTTGAGACCCAGTACTTC. Its translation is CASSLNGGLFETQYF. The full variable domain, completed using reference TRBV7-2 and TRBJ2-5, is GAGVSQSPSNKVTEKGKDVELRCDPISGHTALYWYRQSLGQGLEFLIYFQGNSAPDKSGLPSDRFSAERTGGSVSTLTIQRTQQEDSAVYLCASSLNGGLFETQYFGPGTRLLVL.

The CDR3 DNA follows: TGTGCCACCAGTGAATCCATCAGTACAGATACGCAGTATTTT. Translation: CATSESISTDTQYF. This chain joins TRBV24-1 and TRBJ2-3, with D unresolved. Trimming cost V 4 bases and J 3 bases, with 10 bases left between them. The length of the CDR3 is 14 residues. From germline, CDR1 is KGHDR and CDR2 SFDVKD.

V and J are TRBV7-9 and TRBJ2-4; 10 nucleotides line up with TRBD2. V was pared by 4 bases and J by 5 bases, with 2 bases of the junction left unmatched. Germline V gives CDR1 SEHNR, CDR2 FQNEAQ (reference sequence). The CDR3 runs to 14 residues. The CDR3 region is CASSSGLAENIQYF. Written as DNA, the CDR3 is TGTGCCAGCAGCTCCGGACTAGCGGAAAACATTCAGTACTTC.

The chain joins TRBV18 to TRBJ2-1; D is uncertain. Germline V lookup: CDR1 KGHSH, CDR2 LQKENI. This CDR3 spans 13 amino acids. Trimming took 5 bases from V and 2 from J, leaving 7 bases between them. CDR3 amino acids: CASSTNPYNEQFF. CDR3 bases: TGTGCCAGCTCAACTAACCCCTACAATGAGCAGTTCTTC.

The CDR3 coding sequence is TGTGCCAGCAGCCAAGGACTGGACAGAAACACTGAAGCTTTCTTT. Encoded protein: CASSQGLDRNTEAFF. The rearrangement uses TRBV3-1 (or the pseudogene TRBV3-2) and TRBJ1-1; possibly TRBD1 for D (6 bases). Deletions cut 1 base from V and 2 bases from J, with 11 bases between. The germline CDR1 and CDR2 sequences are LGHDT and YNNKEL (reference sequence). The length of the CDR3 is 15 residues.

There are a few counts of this clone. V usage is TRBV2 and J usage is TRBJ2-5, with 11 bases aligning to TRBD2. The CDR3 runs 15 residues. Germline-derived CDR1 and CDR2 are SNHLY and FYNNEI. The V and J ends lost 8 bases and 2 bases, in that order; junction bases with no gene match: 7. The CDR3: CASSFRLAGQETQYF. The CDR3 DNA is TGTGCCAGCTCTTTCCGACTAGCGGGGCAAGAGACCCAGTACTTC.

J is TRBJ2-2 and V is TRBV11-2, with 13 bases lining up with TRBD2. Germline V gives CDR1 SGHAT, CDR2 FQNNGV. This CDR3 is built from 18 residues. V shed 3 bases, J shed 0 bases, and the junction held 4 bases outside the gene matches. CDR3 in amino acids: CASSFPGLAGANTGELFF. CDR3 nucleotides: TGTGCCAGCAGCTTTCCCGGACTAGCGGGGGCGAACACCGGGGAGCTGTTTTTT.

The J gene is TRBJ1-5, the V gene TRBV9, with TRBD1 matching 9 bases. With V trimmed by 4 bases and J by 2 bases, 13 bases remained unmatched. Germline CDR1 is SGDLS and CDR2 is YYNGEE. The CDR3 covers 18 residues. CDR3 region: CASSLPGQGWSGNQPQHF. The CDR3 region has the DNA TGTGCCAGCAGCCTTCCCGGACAGGGGTGGAGCGGCAATCAGCCCCAGCATTTT.

Regarding this clone: Relative to the germline gene, one junction end is altered; a read error may explain this. J is TRBJ1-5 and V is TRBV19; no definite D call. This CDR3 region has 16 residues. The germline V gene encodes CDR1 LNHDA and CDR2 SQIVND (reference sequence). The CDR3 sequence: CASSLETHYSNQPQHF. CDR3 DNA sequence: TGTGCCAGTAGTCTAGAAACTCACTATAGCAATCAGCCCCAGCATTTT.

The CDR3 nucleotides read TGTGCCAGTAGTATGGGGGGTCGGGACGGCTCCTACAATGAGCAGTTCTTC. Translation gives CASSMGGRDGSYNEQFF. This sequence joins TRBV19 and TRBJ2-1, with D perhaps matching TRBD2 (6 bases). Looked up from germline, CDR1 is LNHDA and CDR2 is SQIVND (reference sequence). The CDR3 consists of 17 residues. Between the trimmed V and J ends, which lost 3 bases and 0 bases, there was a span of 15 bases. Combining the CDR3 with reference TRBV19 and TRBJ2-1 gives the whole variable domain DGGITQSPKYLFRKEGQNVTLSCEQNLNHDAMYWYRQDPGQGLRLIYYSQIVNDFQKGDIAEGYSVSREKKESFPLTVTSAQKNPTAFYLCASSMGGRDGSYNEQFFGPGTRLTVL.

The rearrangement links TRBV19 to TRBJ2-7; TRBD1 aligns across 9 bases. V lost 7 bases, J lost 6 bases, and 10 bases stayed unmatched. The CDR3 contains 14 residues. Germline CDR1 is LNHDA and CDR2 is SQIVND (reference sequence). Here the CDR3 DNA reads TGTGCCAGTAAACCTTCCGGGACAGGGATCGAGCAGTACTTC. It yields the protein CASKPSGTGIEQYF.

The chain uses TRBV5-4 and TRBJ2-7; TRBD2 aligns across 8 bases. This CDR3 has 13 residues. Trimming took 4 bases from V and 4 from J; bases not matched to a gene: 4. Germline V lookup: CDR1 SGHNT, CDR2 YYREEE (reference sequence). The CDR3 nucleotides are TGTGCCAGCAGCCCGGGGGGGCGGTACGAGCAGTACTTC. Residues: CASSPGGRYEQYF.